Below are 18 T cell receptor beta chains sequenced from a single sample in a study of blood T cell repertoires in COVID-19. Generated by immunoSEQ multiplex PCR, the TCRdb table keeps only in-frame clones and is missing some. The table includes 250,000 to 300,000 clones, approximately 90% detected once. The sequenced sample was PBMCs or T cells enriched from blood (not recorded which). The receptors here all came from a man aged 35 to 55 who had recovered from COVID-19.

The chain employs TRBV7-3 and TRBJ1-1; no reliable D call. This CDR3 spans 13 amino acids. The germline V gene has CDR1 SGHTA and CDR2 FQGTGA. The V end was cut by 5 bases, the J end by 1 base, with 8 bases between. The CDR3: CASSPLQNTEAFF. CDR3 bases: TGTGCCAGCAGCCCGTTACAGAACACTGAAGCTTTCTTT.

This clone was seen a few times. CDR3: CASSLDQFRGFPGELFF. For the CDR3, the DNA is TGTGCCAGCAGCTTAGATCAATTCAGGGGATTTCCCGGGGAGCTGTTTTTT. The chain has TRBV11-2 and TRBJ2-2; D is possibly TRBD1 (6 bases). This CDR3 contains 17 residues. V dropped 0 bases and J dropped 6 bases, with 17 bases sitting between them. The germline gives CDR1 SGHAT, CDR2 FQNNGV.

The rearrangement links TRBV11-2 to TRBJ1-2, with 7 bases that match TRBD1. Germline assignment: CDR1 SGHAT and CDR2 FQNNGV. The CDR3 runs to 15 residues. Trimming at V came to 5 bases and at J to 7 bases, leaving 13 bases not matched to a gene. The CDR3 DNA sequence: TGTGCCAGCAGCGCCCGCCGGGGACAGAGCTCTGGCTACACCTTC. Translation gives CASSARRGQSSGYTF.

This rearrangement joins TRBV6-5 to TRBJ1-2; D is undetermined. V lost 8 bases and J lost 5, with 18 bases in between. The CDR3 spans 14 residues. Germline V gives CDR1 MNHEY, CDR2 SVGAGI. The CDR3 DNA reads TGTGCCAGCCGGCGGGAATTTGACACTTATGGCTACACCTTC. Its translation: CASRREFDTYGYTF.

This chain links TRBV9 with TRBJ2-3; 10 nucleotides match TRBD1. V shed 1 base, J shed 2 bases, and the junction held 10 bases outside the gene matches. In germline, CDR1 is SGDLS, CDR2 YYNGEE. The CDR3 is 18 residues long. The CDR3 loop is CASSVHKWTGGTTDTQYF. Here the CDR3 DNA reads TGTGCCAGCAGCGTACATAAGTGGACAGGGGGGACCACAGATACGCAGTATTTT.

The chain's CDR3 is CARELGQAGNTIYF. CDR3 DNA sequence: TGTGCCAGGGAACTAGGACAGGCGGGAAACACCATATATTTT. This chain links TRBV6-5 with TRBJ1-3, with 7 bases fitting TRBD1. Germline V gene sequence: CDR1 MNHEY, CDR2 SVGAGI. CDR3 size: 14 residues. With 9 bases clipped from V and 4 bases from J, the junction kept 9 bases outside the gene matches.

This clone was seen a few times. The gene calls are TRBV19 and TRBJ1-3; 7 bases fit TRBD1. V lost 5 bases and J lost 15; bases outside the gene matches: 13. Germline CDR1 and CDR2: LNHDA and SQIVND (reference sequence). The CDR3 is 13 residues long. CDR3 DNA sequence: TGTGCCAGTAGTGGAAGAAGACAGGGTATGGGATATTTT. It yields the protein CASSGRRQGMGYF.

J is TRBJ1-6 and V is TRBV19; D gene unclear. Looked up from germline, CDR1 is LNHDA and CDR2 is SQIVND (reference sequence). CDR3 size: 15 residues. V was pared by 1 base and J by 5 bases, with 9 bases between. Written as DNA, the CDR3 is TGTGCCAGTAGTATAGCTCACAGAAATAATTCACCCCTCCACTTT. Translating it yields CASSIAHRNNSPLHF.

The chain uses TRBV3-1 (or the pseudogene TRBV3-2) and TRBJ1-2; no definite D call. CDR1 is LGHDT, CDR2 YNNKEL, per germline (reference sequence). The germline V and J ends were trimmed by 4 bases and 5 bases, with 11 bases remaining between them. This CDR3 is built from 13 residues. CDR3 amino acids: CASSLRNKYGYTF. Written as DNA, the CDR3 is TGTGCCAGCAGCCTCAGGAATAAATATGGCTACACCTTC.

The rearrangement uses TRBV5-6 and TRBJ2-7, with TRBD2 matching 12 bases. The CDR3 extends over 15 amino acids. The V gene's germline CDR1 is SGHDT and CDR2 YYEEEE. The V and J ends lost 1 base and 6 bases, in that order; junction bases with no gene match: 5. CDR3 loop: CASSLPSGGAGEQYF. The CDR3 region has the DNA TGTGCCAGCAGCTTGCCTAGCGGGGGGGCCGGCGAGCAGTACTTC.

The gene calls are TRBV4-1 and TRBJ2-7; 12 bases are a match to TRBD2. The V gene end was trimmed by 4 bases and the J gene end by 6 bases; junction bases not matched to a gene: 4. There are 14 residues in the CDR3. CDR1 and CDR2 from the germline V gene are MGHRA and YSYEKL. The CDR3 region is CASSLGLAGTEQYF. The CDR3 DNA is TGCGCCAGCAGCCTCGGACTAGCGGGGACCGAGCAGTACTTC.

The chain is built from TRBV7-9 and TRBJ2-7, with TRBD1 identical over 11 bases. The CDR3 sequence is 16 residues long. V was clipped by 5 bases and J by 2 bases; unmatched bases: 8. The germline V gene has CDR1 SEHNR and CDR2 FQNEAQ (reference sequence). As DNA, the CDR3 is TGTGCCAGCAGCCGTCCGGGACAGGGGGAAACCTACGAGCAGTACTTC. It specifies CASSRPGQGETYEQYF.

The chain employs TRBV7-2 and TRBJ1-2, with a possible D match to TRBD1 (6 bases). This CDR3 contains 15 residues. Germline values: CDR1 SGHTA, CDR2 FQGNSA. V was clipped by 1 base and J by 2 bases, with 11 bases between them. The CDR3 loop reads CASSLEGGLNYGYTF. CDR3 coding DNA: TGTGCCAGCAGCTTAGAGGGGGGGTTGAACTATGGCTACACCTTC. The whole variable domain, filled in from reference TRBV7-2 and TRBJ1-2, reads GAGVSQSPSNKVTEKGKDVELRCDPISGHTALYWYRQSLGQGLEFLIYFQGNSAPDKSGLPSDRFSAERTGGSVSTLTIQRTQQEDSAVYLCASSLEGGLNYGYTFGSGTRLTVV.

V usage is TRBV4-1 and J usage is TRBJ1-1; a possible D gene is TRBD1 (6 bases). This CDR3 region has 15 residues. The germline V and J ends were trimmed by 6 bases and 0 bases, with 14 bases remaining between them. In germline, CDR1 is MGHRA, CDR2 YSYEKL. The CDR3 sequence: CASSGQDRMNTEAFF. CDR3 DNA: TGCGCCAGCAGTGGGCAGGACAGAATGAACACTGAAGCTTTCTTT.

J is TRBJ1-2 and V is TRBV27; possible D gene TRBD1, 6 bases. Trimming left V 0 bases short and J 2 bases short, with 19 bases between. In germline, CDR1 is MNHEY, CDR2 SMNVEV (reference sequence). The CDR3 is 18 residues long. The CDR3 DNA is TGTGCCAGCAGTTTATCCTGGGGGCAGGGATTGAGCAACTATGGCTACACCTTC. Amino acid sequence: CASSLSWGQGLSNYGYTF.

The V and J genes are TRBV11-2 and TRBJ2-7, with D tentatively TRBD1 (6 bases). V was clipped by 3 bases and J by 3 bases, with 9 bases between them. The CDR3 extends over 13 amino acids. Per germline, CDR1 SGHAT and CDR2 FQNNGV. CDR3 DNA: TGTGCCAGCAGCTTCTCACAGGGCTACGAGCAGTACTTC. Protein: CASSFSQGYEQYF.

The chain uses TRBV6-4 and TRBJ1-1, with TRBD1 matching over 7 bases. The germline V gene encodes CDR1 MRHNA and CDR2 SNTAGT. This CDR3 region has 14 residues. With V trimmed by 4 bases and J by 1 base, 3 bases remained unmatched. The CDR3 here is CASSAQGGNTEAFF. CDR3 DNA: TGTGCCAGCAGTGCGCAGGGGGGGAACACTGAAGCTTTCTTT.

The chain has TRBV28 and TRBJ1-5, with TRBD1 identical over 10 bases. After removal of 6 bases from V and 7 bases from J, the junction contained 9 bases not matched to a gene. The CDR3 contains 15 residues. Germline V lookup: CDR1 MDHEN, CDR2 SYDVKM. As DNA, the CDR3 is TGTGCCAGCAGAGGGGACAGGGGCTTAAAACAGCCCCAGCATTTT. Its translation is CASRGDRGLKQPQHF. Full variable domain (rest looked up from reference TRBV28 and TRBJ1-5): DVKVTQSSRYLVKRTGEKVFLECVQDMDHENMFWYRQDPGLGLRLIYFSYDVKMKEKGDIPEGYSVSREKKERFSLILESASTNQTSMYLCASRGDRGLKQPQHFGDGTRLSIL.